A single sample is the source of the 26 T cell receptor beta chains below, sequenced in a study of cytomegalovirus exposure and HLA in healthy donors. 13 Jbeta primers and 60 Vbeta primers were used for the PCR. This table comes from immunoSEQ multiplex PCR, and its TCRdb copy is limited to in-frame clones, with some not included. Its table records some 150,000 clones. Sequencing was carried out using PBMCs. Source of these receptors: a man between 40 and 49 years old in good health and CMV-seronegative.

The chain links TRBV5-1 to TRBJ2-5, with 8 bases identical to TRBD1. The J call may be faulty, since TRBJ2-7 better matches the DNA end. The CDR3 spans 14 residues. Germline CDR1 SGHRS, CDR2 YFSETQ. The CDR3 sequence is CASSFDRGYYEQYF. CDR3 DNA sequence: TGCGCCAGCAGCTTTGACAGGGGTTATTACGAGCAGTACTTC.

This chain links TRBV2 with TRBJ2-7, with D possibly matching TRBD2 (5 bases). The CDR3 runs to 13 residues. V dropped 4 bases and J dropped 5 bases, with 12 bases sitting between them. The V gene's germline CDR1 is SNHLY and CDR2 FYNNEI. CDR3 coding DNA: TGTGCCAGCAGTGTGGACTGGTGGAACGAGCAGTACTTC. It codes for CASSVDWWNEQYF.

The chain carries TRBV11-3 and TRBJ2-2; D is perhaps TRBD1 (6 bases). CDR3 length equals 15 residues. Per germline, CDR1 SGHNT and CDR2 YENEEA. V shed 5 bases and J shed 1 base, with 11 bases lying between them. The DNA for the CDR3 is TGTGCCAGCAGCCCGGGGACAAAGAACACCGGGGAGCTGTTTTTT. Translating it yields CASSPGTKNTGELFF.

The chain uses TRBV7-6 and TRBJ2-5, with 10 bases that match TRBD2. The germline gives CDR1 SGHVS, CDR2 FNYEAQ. This CDR3 has 16 residues. The V segment lost 0 bases and the J segment 1 base; nucleotides outside the gene matches: 2. The CDR3 coding sequence is TGTGCCAGCAGCTTAGCTAGCGGGGGGATCCAAGAGACCCAGTACTTC. It is translated as CASSLASGGIQETQYF.

The chain is built from TRBV5-4 and TRBJ1-6, with D possibly being TRBD1 (6 bases). Per germline, CDR1 SGHNT and CDR2 YYREEE (reference sequence). CDR3 length: 16 residues. The V end was cut by 1 base, the J end by 5 bases, with 13 bases between. The CDR3 DNA is TGTGCCAGCAGCTTGCTACAGGGAACTCATAATTCACCCCTCCACTTT. This encodes CASSLLQGTHNSPLHF. The entire variable domain, with the rest obtained from reference TRBV5-4 and TRBJ1-6, is as follows: ETGVTQSPTHLIKTRGQQVTLRCSSQSGHNTVSWYQQALGQGPQFIFQYYREEENGRGNFPPRFSGLQFPNYSSELNVNALELDDSALYLCASSLLQGTHNSPLHFGNGTRLTVT.

The chain employs TRBV5-6 and TRBJ1-1, with 7 bases matching TRBD1. The V segment lost 2 bases and the J segment 3 bases; nucleotides outside the gene matches: 13. CDR3 length: 17 residues. Germline CDR1 SGHDT, CDR2 YYEEEE. Written as DNA, the CDR3 is TGTGCCAGCAGCTTTTGGGACAGTCGGTATAGGGACACTGAAGCTTTCTTT. Protein: CASSFWDSRYRDTEAFF.

The rearrangement joins TRBV7-7 to TRBJ1-2, with 7 bases identical to TRBD1. The CDR3 is 12 amino acids. Unmatched junction bases numbered 3, after V lost 7 bases and J lost 4 bases. Germline CDR1 and CDR2: SSHAT and FNYEAQ (reference sequence). CDR3 in amino acids: CASIQGGYGYTF. The DNA for the CDR3 is TGTGCCAGCATCCAGGGGGGCTATGGCTACACCTTC.

This chain connects TRBV7-9 to TRBJ2-7; 7 bases fit TRBD1. Germline V gene sequence: CDR1 SEHNR, CDR2 FQNEAQ (reference sequence). The CDR3 loop spans 13 amino acids. Losses at the gene ends were 5 bases for V and 5 bases for J; bases not matched to a gene: 6. The CDR3 loop is CASSRTGVHEQYF. Here the CDR3 DNA reads TGTGCCAGCAGCCGGACAGGTGTCCACGAGCAGTACTTC.

The chain combines TRBV6-6 with TRBJ2-1, with a possible D match to TRBD1 (5 bases). The CDR3 runs to 13 residues. The germline V gene has CDR1 MNHNY and CDR2 SVGAGI (reference sequence). Trimming took off 3 bases at V and 6 bases at J, with 9 bases between the two ends. This chain's CDR3 is CASSYWGGNEQFF. The DNA of the CDR3 is TGTGCCAGCAGTTATTGGGGCGGCAATGAGCAGTTCTTC.

This chain connects TRBV18 to TRBJ2-1; 13 bases map to TRBD2. Germline assignment: CDR1 KGHSH and CDR2 LQKENI. J lost 6 bases, V lost 3 bases, and 2 bases had no gene match. The length of the CDR3 is 15 residues. The CDR3 here is CASSPGLAGANEQFF. The DNA of the CDR3 is TGTGCCAGCTCACCCGGACTAGCGGGGGCCAATGAGCAGTTCTTC.

The chain recombines TRBV6-5 with TRBJ1-4; TRBD1 might be the D (5 bases). CDR3 length: 15 amino acids. Germline V gene lookup returns CDR1 MNHEY and CDR2 SVGAGI. Trimming pared 2 bases from V and 5 bases from J, leaving 12 bases between. CDR3 sequence (DNA): TGTGCCAGCAGTTACAGGAAGGGGTCGAATGAAAAACTGTTTTTT. This gives the protein CASSYRKGSNEKLFF.

This chain links TRBV5-1 with TRBJ1-2; D ambiguous. CDR3 size: 14 residues. Trimming shortened V by 2 bases and J by 3 bases, and 11 bases separated the two germline ends. From germline, CDR1 is SGHRS and CDR2 YFSETQ. CDR3 nucleotide sequence: TGCGCCAGCAGCTTCGACATAAGCCACTATGGCTACACCTTC. Its translation is CASSFDISHYGYTF.

V gene TRBV19 combines with J gene TRBJ1-2; TRBD1 matches at 8 bases. CDR3 length: 13 residues. The junction had 11 bases not matched to a gene; V was cut back by 9 bases and J by 8 bases. Looked up from germline, CDR1 is LNHDA and CDR2 is SQIVND (reference sequence). The CDR3 loop reads CASRGQAGVGYTF. The DNA for the CDR3 is TGTGCCAGCCGGGGACAGGCCGGAGTGGGCTACACCTTC.

This chain links TRBV12-2 with TRBJ2-7; the table gives TRBD1 as D, unverified against the DNA. TRBV12-2 is a pseudogene. The length of the CDR3 is 16 residues. CDR3 nucleotide sequence: TGTGCAAGTCGCTTATCACAGGGGTTATGCTCCTACGAGCAGTACTTC. It encodes CASRLSQGLCSYEQYF.

The genes are TRBV9 and TRBJ1-1; D might be TRBD1 (6 bases). V was trimmed by 2 bases and J by 0 bases, leaving 14 bases between them. CDR1 is SGDLS, CDR2 YYNGEE, per germline. The CDR3 covers 16 residues. In nucleotides, the CDR3 is TGTGCCAGCAGCGTCCCGACGACAGGTTTGAACACTGAAGCTTTCTTT. Its protein product is CASSVPTTGLNTEAFF.

The J gene is TRBJ1-1, the V gene TRBV9; no definite D call. Trimming left V 1 base short and J 6 bases short, with 16 bases between. From germline, CDR1 is SGDLS and CDR2 YYNGEE. The length of the CDR3 is 15 residues. The CDR3 is CASSVNPEFEAEAFF. CDR3 coding DNA: TGTGCCAGCAGCGTAAATCCCGAGTTTGAGGCTGAAGCTTTCTTT.

The chain recombines TRBV27 with TRBJ2-3; 10 bases agree with TRBD2. The germline CDR1 and CDR2 sequences are MNHEY and SMNVEV (reference sequence). V lost 2 bases to trimming and J lost 5 bases; unmatched junction nucleotides: 4. This CDR3 region has 15 residues. The CDR3 coding sequence is TGTGCCAGCAGTTTAAGAGCGGGGGGGCGAGATACGCAGTATTTT. Residues: CASSLRAGGRDTQYF.

The rearrangement joins TRBV5-6 to TRBJ1-2; tentatively, D is TRBD1 (5 bases). CDR1 and CDR2 (germline): SGHDT, YYEEEE. This CDR3 comprises 13 residues. Trimming cost V 2 bases and J 7 bases, with 12 bases left between them. The CDR3 here is CASSLTQGSGYTF. For the CDR3, the DNA is TGTGCCAGCAGCTTAACGCAGGGAAGTGGCTACACCTTC.

V usage is TRBV25-1 and J usage is TRBJ1-5; TRBD1 might be the D (5 bases). CDR1 MGHDK and CDR2 SYGVNS come from the germline V gene. CDR3 size: 13 residues. Trimming removed 3 bases from V and 9 bases from J, with 12 bases in between. Written as DNA, the CDR3 is TGTGCCAGCAGTGACGGAGGGGTAGGGCCCCAGCATTTT. Translating it yields CASSDGGVGPQHF.

The J gene is TRBJ1-1, the V gene TRBV2; D ambiguous. V lost 7 bases to trimming and J lost 8 bases, with 20 bases between them. CDR1 SNHLY and CDR2 FYNNEI come from the germline V gene. The CDR3 totals 14 residues. The CDR3 loop reads CASIPVADVEEAFF. CDR3 nucleotide sequence: TGTGCCAGCATCCCTGTTGCGGATGTGGAGGAAGCTTTCTTT.

Of note for this clone: The same CDR3 is also encoded by other DNA sequences in this sample. The rearrangement links TRBV7-8 to TRBJ1-2; D is unresolved. Trimming stripped 1 base from V and 2 bases from J, with 5 bases between. Looked up from germline, CDR1 is SGHVS and CDR2 is FQNEAQ. The CDR3 extends over 13 amino acids. The CDR3 nucleotides are TGTGCCAGCAGCTTAGGGCAGAACTATGGCTACACCTTC. Translating it yields CASSLGQNYGYTF.

The genes are TRBV9 and TRBJ2-5; possible D gene TRBD1, 5 bases. The CDR3 has 15 amino acids. Germline CDR1 is SGDLS and CDR2 is YYNGEE. Deletions cut 4 bases from V and 0 bases from J, with 13 bases between. In DNA, the CDR3 is TGTGCCAGCAGCCCGGACCCGGACAACCAAGAGACCCAGTACTTC. This translates into CASSPDPDNQETQYF.

The chain uses TRBV19 and TRBJ1-5; D uncertain. The CDR3 consists of 16 residues. With 2 bases removed from V and 4 bases from J, the gap between germline ends came to 15 bases. Germline V CDR1 and CDR2: LNHDA, SQIVND (reference sequence). CDR3 in DNA: TGTGCCAGTAGTATATTGGCGGTGGAAGGTAATCAGCCCCAGCATTTT. It encodes CASSILAVEGNQPQHF.

The CDR3, as DNA: TGTGCCAGAGGACAGGTTTGGGTTGATGAAAAACTGTTTTTT. Translation gives CARGQVWVDEKLFF. The chain uses TRBV9 and TRBJ1-4; TRBD1 aligns across 7 bases. The CDR3 is made up of 14 amino acids. Germline CDR1 and CDR2: SGDLS and YYNGEE. J lost 6 bases, V lost 8 bases, and 10 bases had no gene match.

The J gene is TRBJ2-2, the V gene TRBV25-1; 9 bases fit TRBD1. Germline CDR1 is MGHDK and CDR2 is SYGVNS. With 6 bases clipped from V and 2 bases from J, the junction kept 7 bases outside the gene matches. The length of the CDR3 is 16 residues. As DNA, the CDR3 is TGTGCCAGCAGGGCCCGGGACAGGGACAACACCGGGGAGCTGTTTTTT. Amino acids: CASRARDRDNTGELFF.

This chain connects TRBV13 to TRBJ1-3; TRBD1 agrees at 7 bases. This CDR3 region has 15 residues. CDR1 is PRHDT and CDR2 is FYEKMQ in the germline V gene (reference sequence). V was clipped by 4 bases and J by 0 bases; unmatched bases: 3. The CDR3 here is CASSSQGVSGNTIYF. The DNA of the CDR3 is TGTGCCAGCAGCTCTCAGGGGGTCTCTGGAAACACCATATATTTT.